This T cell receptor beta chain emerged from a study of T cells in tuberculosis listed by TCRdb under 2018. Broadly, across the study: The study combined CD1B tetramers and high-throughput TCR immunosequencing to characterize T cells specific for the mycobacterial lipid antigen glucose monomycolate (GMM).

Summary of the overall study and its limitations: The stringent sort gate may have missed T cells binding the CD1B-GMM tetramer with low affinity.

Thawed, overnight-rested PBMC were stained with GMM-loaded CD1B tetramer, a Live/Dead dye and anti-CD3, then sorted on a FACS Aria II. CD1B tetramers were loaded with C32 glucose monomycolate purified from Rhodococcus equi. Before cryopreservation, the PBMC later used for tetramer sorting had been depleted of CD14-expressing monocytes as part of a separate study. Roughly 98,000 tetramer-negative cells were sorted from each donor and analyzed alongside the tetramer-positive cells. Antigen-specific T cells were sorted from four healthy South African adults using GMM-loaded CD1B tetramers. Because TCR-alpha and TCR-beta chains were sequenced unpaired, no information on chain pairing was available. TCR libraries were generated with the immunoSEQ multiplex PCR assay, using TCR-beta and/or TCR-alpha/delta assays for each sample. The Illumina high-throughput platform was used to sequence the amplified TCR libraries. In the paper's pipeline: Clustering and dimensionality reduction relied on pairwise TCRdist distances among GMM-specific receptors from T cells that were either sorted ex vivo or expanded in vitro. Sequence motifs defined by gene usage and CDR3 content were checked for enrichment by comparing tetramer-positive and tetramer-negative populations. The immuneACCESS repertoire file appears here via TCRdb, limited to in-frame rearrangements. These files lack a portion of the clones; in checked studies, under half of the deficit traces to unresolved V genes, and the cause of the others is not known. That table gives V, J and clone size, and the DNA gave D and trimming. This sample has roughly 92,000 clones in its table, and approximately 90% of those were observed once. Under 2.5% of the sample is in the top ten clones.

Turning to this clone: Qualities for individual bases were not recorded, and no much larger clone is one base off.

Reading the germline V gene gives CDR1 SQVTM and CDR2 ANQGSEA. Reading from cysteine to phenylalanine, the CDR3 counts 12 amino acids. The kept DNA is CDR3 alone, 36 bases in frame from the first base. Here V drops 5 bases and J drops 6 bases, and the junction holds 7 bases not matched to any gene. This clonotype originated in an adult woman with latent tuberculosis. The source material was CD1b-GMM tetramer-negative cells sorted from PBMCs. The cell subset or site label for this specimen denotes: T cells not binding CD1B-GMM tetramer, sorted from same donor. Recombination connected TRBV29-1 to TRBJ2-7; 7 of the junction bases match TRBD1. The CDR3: CSVRPQGFEQYF. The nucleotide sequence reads TGCAGCGTTAGACCACAGGGGTTCGAGCAGTACTTC.